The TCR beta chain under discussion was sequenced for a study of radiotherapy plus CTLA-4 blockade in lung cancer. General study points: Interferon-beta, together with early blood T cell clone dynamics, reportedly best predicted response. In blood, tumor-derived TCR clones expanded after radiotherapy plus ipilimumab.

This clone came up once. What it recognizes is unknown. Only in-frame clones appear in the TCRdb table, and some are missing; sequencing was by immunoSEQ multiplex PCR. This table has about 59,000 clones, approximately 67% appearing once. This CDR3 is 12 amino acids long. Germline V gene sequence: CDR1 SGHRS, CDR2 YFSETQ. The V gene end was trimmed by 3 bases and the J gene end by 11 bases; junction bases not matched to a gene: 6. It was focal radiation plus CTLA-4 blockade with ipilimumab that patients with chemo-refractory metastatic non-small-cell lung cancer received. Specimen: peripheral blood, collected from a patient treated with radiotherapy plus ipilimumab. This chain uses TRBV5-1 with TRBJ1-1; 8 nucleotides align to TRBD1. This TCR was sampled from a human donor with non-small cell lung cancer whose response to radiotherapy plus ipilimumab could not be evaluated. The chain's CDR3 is CASSSQGARAFF. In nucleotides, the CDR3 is TGCGCCAGCAGCTCCCAGGGGGCGCGTGCTTTCTTT.